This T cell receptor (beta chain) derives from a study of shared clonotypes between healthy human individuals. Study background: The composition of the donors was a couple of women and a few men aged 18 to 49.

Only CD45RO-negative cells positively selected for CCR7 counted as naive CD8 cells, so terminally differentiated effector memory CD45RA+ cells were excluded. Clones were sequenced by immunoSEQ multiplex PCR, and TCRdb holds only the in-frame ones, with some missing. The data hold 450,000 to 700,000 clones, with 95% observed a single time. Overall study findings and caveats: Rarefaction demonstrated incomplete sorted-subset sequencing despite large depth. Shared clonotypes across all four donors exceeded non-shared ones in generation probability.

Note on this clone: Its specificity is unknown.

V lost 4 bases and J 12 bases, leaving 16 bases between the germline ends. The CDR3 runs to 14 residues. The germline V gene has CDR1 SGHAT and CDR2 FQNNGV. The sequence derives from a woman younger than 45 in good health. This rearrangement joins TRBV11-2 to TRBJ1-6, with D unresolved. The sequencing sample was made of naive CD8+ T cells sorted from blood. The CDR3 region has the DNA TGTGCCAGCAGCTCACCCCGGGCCCTTTTACCCCTCCACTTT. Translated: CASSSPRALLPLHF.